This T cell receptor (beta chain) derives from a study of T cell changes during pregnancy in multiple sclerosis. Trimming shortened V by 1 base and J by 5 bases, and 15 bases separated the two germline ends. The CDR3 loop spans 16 amino acids. The germline CDR1 and CDR2 sequences are LNHNV and YYDKDF (reference sequence). Using immunoSEQ multiplex PCR, the repertoire was profiled, and TCRdb retains in-frame clones only, with some absent. The sample comprises around 57,000 clones, 75% to 90% of which are singletons, and roughly 0.82% rests with the top ten. The rearrangement joins TRBV15 to TRBJ1-5; D not certain. The receptor's source is a female donor in good health, enrolled as a control in a pregnancy study. Material: peripheral blood, obtained in the first trimester of pregnancy. CDR3 loop: CATSRGLVGEYQPQHF. The CDR3 DNA reads TGTGCCACCAGCAGAGGACTCGTCGGGGAATATCAGCCCCAGCATTTT.